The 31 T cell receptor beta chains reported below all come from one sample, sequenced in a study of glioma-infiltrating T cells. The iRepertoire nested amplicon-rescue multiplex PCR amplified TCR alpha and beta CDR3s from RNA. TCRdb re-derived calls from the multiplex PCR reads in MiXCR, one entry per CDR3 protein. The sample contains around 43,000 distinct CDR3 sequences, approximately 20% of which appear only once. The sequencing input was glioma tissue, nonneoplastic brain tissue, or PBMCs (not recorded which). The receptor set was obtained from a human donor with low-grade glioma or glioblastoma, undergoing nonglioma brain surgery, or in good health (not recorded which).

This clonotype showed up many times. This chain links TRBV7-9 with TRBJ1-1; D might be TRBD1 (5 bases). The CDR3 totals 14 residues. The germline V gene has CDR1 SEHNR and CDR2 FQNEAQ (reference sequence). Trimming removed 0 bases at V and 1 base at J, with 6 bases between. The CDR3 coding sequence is TGTGCCAGCAGCTTAGCAGGGACGAACACTGAAGCTTTCTTT. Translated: CASSLAGTNTEAFF.

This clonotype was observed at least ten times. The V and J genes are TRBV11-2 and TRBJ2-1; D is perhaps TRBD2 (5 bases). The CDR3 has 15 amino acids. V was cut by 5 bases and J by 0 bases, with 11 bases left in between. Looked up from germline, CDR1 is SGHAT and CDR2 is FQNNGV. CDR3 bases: TGTGCCAGCAGCCAGCGGTTAAGCTCCTACAATGAGCAGTTCTTC. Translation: CASSQRLSSYNEQFF.

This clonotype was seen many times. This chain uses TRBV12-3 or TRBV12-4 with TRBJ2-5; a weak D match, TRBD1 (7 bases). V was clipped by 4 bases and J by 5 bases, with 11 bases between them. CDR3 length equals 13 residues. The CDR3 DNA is TGTGCCAGCAGTTCGACAGGGAGGGAGACCCAGTACTTC. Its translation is CASSSTGRETQYF.

The CDR3 nucleotides read TGTGCCAGCAGCCGGGGGGGAAACACTGAAGCTTTCTTT. Translation gives CASSRGGNTEAFF. This chain connects TRBV16 to TRBJ1-1; D may be TRBD1 (5 bases). V shed 4 bases and J shed 2 bases, with 8 bases lying between them. The germline CDR1 and CDR2 sequences are KGHSY and FQNENV. The CDR3 contains 13 residues.

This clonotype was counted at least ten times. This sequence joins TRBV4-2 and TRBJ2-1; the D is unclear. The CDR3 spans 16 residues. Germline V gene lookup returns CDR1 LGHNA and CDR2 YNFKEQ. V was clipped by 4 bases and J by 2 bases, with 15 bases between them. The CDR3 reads CASSPEAGRPYNEQFF. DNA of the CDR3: TGTGCCAGCAGCCCAGAAGCCGGGCGTCCCTACAATGAGCAGTTCTTC.

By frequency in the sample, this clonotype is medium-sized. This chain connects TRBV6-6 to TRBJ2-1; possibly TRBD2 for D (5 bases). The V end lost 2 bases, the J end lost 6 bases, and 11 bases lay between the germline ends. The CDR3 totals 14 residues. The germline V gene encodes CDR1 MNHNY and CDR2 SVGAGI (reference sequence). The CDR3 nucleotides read TGTGCCAGCAGTTACCCGGGATTGCCCAATGAGCAGTTCTTC. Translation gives CASSYPGLPNEQFF.

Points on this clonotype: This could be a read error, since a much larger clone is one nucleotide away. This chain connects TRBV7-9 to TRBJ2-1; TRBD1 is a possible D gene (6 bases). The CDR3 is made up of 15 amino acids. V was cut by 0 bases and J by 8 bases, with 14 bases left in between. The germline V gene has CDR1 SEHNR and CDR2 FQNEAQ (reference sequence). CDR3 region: CASSLAGAPMDEQFF. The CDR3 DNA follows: TGTGCCAGCAGCTTAGCGGGGGCGCCCATGGATGAGCAGTTCTTC.

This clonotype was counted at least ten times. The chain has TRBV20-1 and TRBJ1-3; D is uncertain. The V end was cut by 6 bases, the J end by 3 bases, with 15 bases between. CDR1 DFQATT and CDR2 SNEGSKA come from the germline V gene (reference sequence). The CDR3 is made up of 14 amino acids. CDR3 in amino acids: CSAPGPRVGNTIYF. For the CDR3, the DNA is TGCAGTGCCCCCGGTCCAAGGGTTGGAAACACCATATATTTT.

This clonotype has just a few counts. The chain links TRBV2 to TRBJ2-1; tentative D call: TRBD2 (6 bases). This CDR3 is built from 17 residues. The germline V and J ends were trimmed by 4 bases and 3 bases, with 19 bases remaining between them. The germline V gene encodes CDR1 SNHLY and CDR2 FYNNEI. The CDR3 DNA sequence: TGTGCCAGCAGTGTCCCGACTGCGGGATTGGGCTACAATGAGCAGTTCTTC. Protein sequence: CASSVPTAGLGYNEQFF.

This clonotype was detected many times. CDR3 amino acids: CASSRGLADTQYF. The CDR3 DNA follows: TGTGCCAGTAGTAGAGGACTAGCAGATACGCAGTATTTT. The genes are TRBV19 and TRBJ2-3; TRBD2 matches at 7 bases. The CDR3 extends over 13 amino acids. Germline V gene sequence: CDR1 LNHDA, CDR2 SQIVND (reference sequence). V was clipped by 4 bases and J by 4 bases; unmatched bases: 2.

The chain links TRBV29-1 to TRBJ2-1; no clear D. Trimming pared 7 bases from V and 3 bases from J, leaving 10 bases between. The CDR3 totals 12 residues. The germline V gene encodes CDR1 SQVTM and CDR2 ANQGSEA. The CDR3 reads CSALRGYNEQFF. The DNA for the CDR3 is TGCAGCGCCTTACGTGGCTACAATGAGCAGTTCTTC.

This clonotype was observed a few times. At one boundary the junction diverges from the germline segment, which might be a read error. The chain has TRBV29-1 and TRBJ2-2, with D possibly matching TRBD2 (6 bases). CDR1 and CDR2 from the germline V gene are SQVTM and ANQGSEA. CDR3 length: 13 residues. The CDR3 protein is CSVRWGNTGGLFF. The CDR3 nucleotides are TGCAGCGTTCGGTGGGGAAACACCGGGGGGCTGTTTTTT.

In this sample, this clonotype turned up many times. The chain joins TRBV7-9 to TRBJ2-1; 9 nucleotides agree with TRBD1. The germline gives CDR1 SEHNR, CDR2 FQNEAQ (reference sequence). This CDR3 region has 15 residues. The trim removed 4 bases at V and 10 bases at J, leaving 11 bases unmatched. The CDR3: CASSSQQGAPIEQFF. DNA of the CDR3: TGTGCCAGCAGCTCCCAACAGGGGGCACCTATCGAGCAGTTCTTC.

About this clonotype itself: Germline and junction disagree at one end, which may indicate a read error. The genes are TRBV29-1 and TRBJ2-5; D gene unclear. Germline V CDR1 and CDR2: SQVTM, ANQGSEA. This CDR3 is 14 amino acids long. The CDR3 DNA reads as TGCAGCGGTGAAGAGTCCCCGAGTGGGGAGACCCAGTACTTC. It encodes CSGEESPSGETQYF.

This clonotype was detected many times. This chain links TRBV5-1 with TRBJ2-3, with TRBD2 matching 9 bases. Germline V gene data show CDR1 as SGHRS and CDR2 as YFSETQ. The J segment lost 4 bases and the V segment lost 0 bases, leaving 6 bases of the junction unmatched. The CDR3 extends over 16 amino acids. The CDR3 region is CASSLGASGASDTQYF. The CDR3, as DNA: TGCGCCAGCAGCTTGGGTGCTAGCGGGGCTTCAGATACGCAGTATTTT.

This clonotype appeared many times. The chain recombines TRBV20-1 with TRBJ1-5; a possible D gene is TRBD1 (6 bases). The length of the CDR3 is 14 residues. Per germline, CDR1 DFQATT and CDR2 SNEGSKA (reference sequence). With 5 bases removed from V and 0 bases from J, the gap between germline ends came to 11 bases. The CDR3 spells CSAEPGDSNQPQHF. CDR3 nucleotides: TGCAGTGCTGAACCAGGGGATAGCAATCAGCCCCAGCATTTT.

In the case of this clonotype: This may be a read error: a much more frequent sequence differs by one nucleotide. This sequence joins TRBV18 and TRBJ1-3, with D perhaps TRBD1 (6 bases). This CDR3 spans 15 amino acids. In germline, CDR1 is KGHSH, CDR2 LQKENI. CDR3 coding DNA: TGTGCCAGCTCACCGGACAGATCCTCTGGAAACAACATATATTTT. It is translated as CASSPDRSSGNNIYF.

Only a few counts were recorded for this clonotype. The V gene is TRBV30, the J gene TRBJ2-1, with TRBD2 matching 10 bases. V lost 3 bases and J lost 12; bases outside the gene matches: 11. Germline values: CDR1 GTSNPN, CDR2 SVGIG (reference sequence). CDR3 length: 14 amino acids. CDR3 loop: CAWRSWGQREGQFF. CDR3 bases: TGTGCCTGGAGATCATGGGGACAGCGGGAGGGGCAGTTCTTC.

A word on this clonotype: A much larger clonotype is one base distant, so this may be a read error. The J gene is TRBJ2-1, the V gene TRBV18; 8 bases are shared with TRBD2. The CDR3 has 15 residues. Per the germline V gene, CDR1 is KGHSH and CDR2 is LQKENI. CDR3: CASSPSGVLENGQFF. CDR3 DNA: TGTGCCAGCTCACCTAGCGGGGTGTTAGAGAATGGGCAGTTCTTC.

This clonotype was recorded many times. This CDR3 is CSARGLAGLYSYEQYF. For the CDR3, the DNA is TGCAGCGCCCGGGGACTAGCGGGATTATACTCCTACGAGCAGTACTTC. The chain carries TRBV20-1 and TRBJ2-7; 13 bases match TRBD2. Germline CDR1 and CDR2: DFQATT and SNEGSKA (reference sequence). This CDR3 is 16 amino acids long.

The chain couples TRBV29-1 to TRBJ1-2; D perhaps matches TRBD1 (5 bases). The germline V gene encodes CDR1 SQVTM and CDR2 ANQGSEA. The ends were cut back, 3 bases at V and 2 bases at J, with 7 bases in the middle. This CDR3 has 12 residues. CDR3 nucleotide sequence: TGCAGCGTTGACAAGGGGAACTATGGCTACACCTTC. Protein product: CSVDKGNYGYTF.

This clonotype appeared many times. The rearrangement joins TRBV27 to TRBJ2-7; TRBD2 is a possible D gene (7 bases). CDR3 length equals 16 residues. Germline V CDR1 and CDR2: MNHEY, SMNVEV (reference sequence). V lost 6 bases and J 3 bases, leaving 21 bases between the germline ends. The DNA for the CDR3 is TGTGCCAGCAGCCTTGAAAGGGGGAGGGTAAACTACGAGCAGTACTTC. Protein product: CASSLERGRVNYEQYF.

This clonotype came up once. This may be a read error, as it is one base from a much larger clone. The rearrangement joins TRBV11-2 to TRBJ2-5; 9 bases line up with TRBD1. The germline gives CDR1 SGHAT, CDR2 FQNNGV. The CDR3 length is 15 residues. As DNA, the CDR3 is TGTGCCAGCAGCCGACAGGGGGGATTACAAGAGGCCCAGTACTTC. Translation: CASSRQGGLQEAQYF.

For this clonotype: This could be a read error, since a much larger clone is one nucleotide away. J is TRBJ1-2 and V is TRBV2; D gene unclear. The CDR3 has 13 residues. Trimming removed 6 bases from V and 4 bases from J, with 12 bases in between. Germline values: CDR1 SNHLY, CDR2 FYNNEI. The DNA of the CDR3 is TGTGCCAGCAGGGTGGACGGGCTCTATGGCTACACCTTC. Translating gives CASRVDGLYGYTF. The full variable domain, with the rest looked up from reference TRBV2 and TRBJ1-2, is EPEVTQTPSHQVTQMGQEVILRCVPISNHLYFYWYRQILGQKVEFLVSFYNNEISEKSEIFDDQFSVERPDGSNFTLKIRSTKLEDSAMYFCASRVDGLYGYTFGSGTRLTVV.

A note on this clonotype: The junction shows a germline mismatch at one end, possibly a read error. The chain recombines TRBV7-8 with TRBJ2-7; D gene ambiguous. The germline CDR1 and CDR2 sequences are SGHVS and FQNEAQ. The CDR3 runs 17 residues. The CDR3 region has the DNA TGTGCCGGCAGCTCTCCGGGCACTTATTACTCTAACTACGAGCAGTACTTC. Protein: CAGSSPGTYYSNYEQYF.

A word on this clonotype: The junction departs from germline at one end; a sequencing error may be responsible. CDR3 residues: CASNERGAPYGQYF. DNA of the CDR3: TGTGCCAGCAACGAGAGGGGGGCCCCCTACGGGCAGTACTTC. The rearrangement joins TRBV5-4 to TRBJ2-7, with D tentatively TRBD1 or TRBD2 (6 bases each). The CDR3 consists of 14 residues. Germline CDR1 reads SGHNT; CDR2 reads YYREEE (reference sequence).

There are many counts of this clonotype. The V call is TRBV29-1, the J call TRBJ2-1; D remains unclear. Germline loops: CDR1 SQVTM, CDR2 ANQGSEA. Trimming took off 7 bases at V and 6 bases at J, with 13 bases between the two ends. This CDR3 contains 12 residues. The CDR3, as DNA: TGCAGCGCCGAACTCGACTCCAATGAGCAGTTCTTC. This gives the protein CSAELDSNEQFF.

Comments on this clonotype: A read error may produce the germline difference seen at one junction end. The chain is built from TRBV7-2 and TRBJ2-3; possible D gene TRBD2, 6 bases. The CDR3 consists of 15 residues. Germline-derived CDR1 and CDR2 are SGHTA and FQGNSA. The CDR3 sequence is CASSLGGLSKDTQYF. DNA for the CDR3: TGTGCCAGCAGCCTAGGAGGACTAAGCAAAGATACGCAGTATTTT.

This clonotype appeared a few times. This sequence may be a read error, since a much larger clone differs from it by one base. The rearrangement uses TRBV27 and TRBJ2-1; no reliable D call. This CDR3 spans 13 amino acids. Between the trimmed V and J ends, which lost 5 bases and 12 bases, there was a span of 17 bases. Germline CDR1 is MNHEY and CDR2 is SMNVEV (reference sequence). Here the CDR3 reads CASSNPVPQRQFF. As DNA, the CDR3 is TGTGCCAGCAGTAACCCGGTCCCGCAGAGGCAGTTCTTC.

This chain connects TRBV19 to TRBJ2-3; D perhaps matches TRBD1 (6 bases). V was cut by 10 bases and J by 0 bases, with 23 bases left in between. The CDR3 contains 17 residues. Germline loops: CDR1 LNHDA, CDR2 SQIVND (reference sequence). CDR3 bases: TGTGCCACAAAGGTCGAGTGGGGGACATTAAGCACAGATACGCAGTATTTT. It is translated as CATKVEWGTLSTDTQYF.

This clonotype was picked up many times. The CDR3 region has the DNA TGCAGTGCTAGAAGGGACAGGGGGACCAATCAGCCCCAGCATTTT. It is translated as CSARRDRGTNQPQHF. The chain uses TRBV20-1 and TRBJ1-5; 11 bases fit TRBD1. CDR3 length: 15 residues. With V trimmed by 2 bases and J by 3 bases, 3 bases remained unmatched. Germline-derived CDR1 and CDR2 are DFQATT and SNEGSKA (reference sequence).